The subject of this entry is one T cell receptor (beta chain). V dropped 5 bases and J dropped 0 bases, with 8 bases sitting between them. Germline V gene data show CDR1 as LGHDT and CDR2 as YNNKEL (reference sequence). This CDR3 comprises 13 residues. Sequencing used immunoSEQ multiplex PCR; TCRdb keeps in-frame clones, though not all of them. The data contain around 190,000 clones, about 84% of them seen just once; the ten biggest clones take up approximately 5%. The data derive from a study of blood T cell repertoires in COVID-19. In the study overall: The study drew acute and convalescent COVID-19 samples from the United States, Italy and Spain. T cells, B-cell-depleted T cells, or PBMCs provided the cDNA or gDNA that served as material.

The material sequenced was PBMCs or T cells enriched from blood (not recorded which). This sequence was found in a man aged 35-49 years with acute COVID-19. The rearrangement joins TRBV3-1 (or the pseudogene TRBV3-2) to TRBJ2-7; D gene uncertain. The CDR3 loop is CASSLRSSYEQYF. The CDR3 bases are TGTGCCAGCAGCTTAAGGAGCTCCTACGAGCAGTACTTC.